The 5 T cell receptor beta chains below were found in one sample sequenced in a study of beta chain features in type 1 diabetes. The authors reverse transcribed all of the isolated RNA, so sequencing captured expressed TCRB transcripts. Here immunoSEQ multiplex PCR was the method, and the copy in TCRdb shows in-frame clones only, minus some. The sample has about 250,000 clones, roughly an eighth seen once; the top ten hold 0.026%. The sequenced sample was naive CD4+ T cells from blood. These receptors were taken from a woman aged 40 to 50 in good health.

This chain links TRBV15 with TRBJ1-5; D not resolved. The germline gives CDR1 LNHNV, CDR2 YYDKDF (reference sequence). CDR3 length: 15 residues. V lost 5 bases, J lost 2 bases, and 13 bases lay in between. The CDR3 region has the DNA TGTGCCACCAGCCCATCGGTCGCGGGCAATCAGCCCCAGCATTTT. Translation: CATSPSVAGNQPQHF.

DNA of the CDR3: TGTGCCAGCAGCCCCACGCCGGGAGGCTACGAGCAGTACTTC. Protein product: CASSPTPGGYEQYF. V is TRBV11-2 and J is TRBJ2-7; 7 nucleotides agree with TRBD2. The CDR3 covers 14 residues. Germline assignment: CDR1 SGHAT and CDR2 FQNNGV. J was trimmed by 3 bases and V by 5 bases; bases with no gene match: 7.

V usage is TRBV6-5 and J usage is TRBJ1-5; 10 nucleotides line up with TRBD1. The CDR3 is 15 amino acids. The V gene's germline CDR1 is MNHEY and CDR2 SVGAGI. V trimming: 0 bases; J trimming: 7 bases; junction bases outside the gene matches: 3. In DNA form, the CDR3 reads TGTGCCAGCAGTTACTCTGGGACAGGGGAACAGCCCCAGCATTTT. It codes for CASSYSGTGEQPQHF.

The CDR3 region is CASSLAQSLGTTNEQFF. The DNA for the CDR3 is TGTGCCAGCAGCTTAGCTCAGAGCCTCGGGACTACCAATGAGCAGTTCTTC. The V and J genes are TRBV7-6 and TRBJ2-1; 7 nucleotides agree with TRBD2. CDR3 size: 17 residues. Losses at the gene ends were 0 bases for V and 6 bases for J; bases not matched to a gene: 11. Germline V CDR1 and CDR2: SGHVS, FNYEAQ.

This clone was found a few times. The CDR3: CASSRPTGGPVYGYTF. The CDR3 DNA sequence: TGTGCCAGCAGCCGCCCGACAGGGGGCCCTGTCTATGGCTACACCTTC. The genes are TRBV7-9 and TRBJ1-2; 10 bases line up with TRBD1. The CDR3 loop spans 16 amino acids. The V and J ends lost 5 bases and 4 bases, in that order; junction bases with no gene match: 10. CDR1 is SEHNR and CDR2 is FQNEAQ in the germline V gene (reference sequence).